This TCR beta chain was captured in a study of neoadjuvant anti-PD-1 for oral cavity cancer. The data were produced by immunoSEQ multiplex PCR, yet TCRdb's version contains in-frame clones alone and is incomplete. The sample shows fewer than 20,000 clones, around three fifths of them seen only once. V shed 6 bases and J 4 bases; nucleotides not matched to a gene: 11. CDR3 length: 15 residues. Germline CDR1 SGHRS, CDR2 YFSETQ. The receptor was derived from a person between 40 and 80 years old with oral cavity squamous cell carcinoma. The sequences come from PBMCs, collected before nivolumab (anti-PD-1) treatment. The rearrangement joins TRBV5-1 to TRBJ2-7, with 9 bases lining up with TRBD1. The CDR3 nucleotides are TGCGCCAGCATCCCAGACCCGGGACAGGGTTACGAGCAGTACTTC. Its translation is CASIPDPGQGYEQYF.